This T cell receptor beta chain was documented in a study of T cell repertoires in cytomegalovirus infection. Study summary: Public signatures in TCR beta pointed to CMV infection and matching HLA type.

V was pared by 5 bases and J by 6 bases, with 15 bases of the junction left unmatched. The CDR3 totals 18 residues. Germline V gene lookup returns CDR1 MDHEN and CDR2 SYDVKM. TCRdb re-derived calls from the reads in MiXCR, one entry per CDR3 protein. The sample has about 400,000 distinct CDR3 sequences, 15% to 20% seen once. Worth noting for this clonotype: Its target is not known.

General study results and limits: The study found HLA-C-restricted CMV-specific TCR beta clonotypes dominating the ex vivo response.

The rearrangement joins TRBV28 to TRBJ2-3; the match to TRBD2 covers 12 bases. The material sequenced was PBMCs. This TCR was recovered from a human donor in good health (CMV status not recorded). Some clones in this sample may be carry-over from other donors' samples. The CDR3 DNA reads TGTGCCAGCAGTCCCTTCGCCCTCACTAGCGGGGGGCCGGATACGCAGTATTTT. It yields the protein CASSPFALTSGGPDTQYF.